The clone carrying this T cell receptor beta chain was observed a few times. Antigen: not known. This specimen belongs to a study of response to subunit inactivated influenza vaccine. Study observations and caveats: The authors put forward the suggestion that each seasonal influenza vaccination may bring in only a limited number of new T cells.

MiXCR, applied by TCRdb to the RT-PCR reads, yields one record per CDR3 protein. The repertoire holds 650,000 or so distinct CDR3 sequences, 12% to 15% seen once, with 7.5% to 9% in the top ten. Germline-derived CDR1 and CDR2 are MNHEY and SMNVEV (reference sequence). This CDR3 region has 15 residues. The V and J ends lost 4 bases and 7 bases respectively, with 17 bases between them. V is TRBV27 and J is TRBJ2-1; D is unresolved. The clonotype comes from a man over 45 who received an inactivated influenza vaccine. Sequencing used PBMCs from blood, obtained around 15 days before vaccination. CDR3: CASSSSWSYPNEQFF. The CDR3 DNA reads TGTGCCAGCAGTTCATCTTGGAGCTACCCTAATGAGCAGTTCTTC.